This T cell receptor (beta chain) was identified during a study of memory CD4+ T cells and cytomegalovirus serostatus. A note on this clone: The antigen is undetermined.

Germline CDR1 MNHNY, CDR2 SVGAGI (reference sequence). The length of the CDR3 is 15 residues. Between the trimmed V and J ends, which lost 6 bases and 0 bases, there was a span of 14 bases. Single viable CD3+CD4+CD8-CD45RO+ cells were sorted as the memory CD4+ T cells. CD4+ T cells were isolated by positive magnetic selection. Whole-study findings and limits: Of 150 to 200 reported CMV TCRbeta sequences, about 67 were found in memory CD4+ repertoires.

The method was immunoSEQ multiplex PCR; TCRdb's version includes in-frame clones alone and lacks a portion of them. The repertoire consists of around 61,000 clones, with around 76% occurring once and the leading ten covering roughly 0.4%. The TCR was taken from an adult in good health and CMV-seronegative. The source material was memory CD4+ T cells from blood. J is TRBJ1-2 and V is TRBV6-6; TRBD1 is a possible D gene (5 bases). The CDR3 nucleotides are TGTGCCAGCAGCATAAGGGACGGAACTAACTATGGCTACACCTTC. It specifies CASSIRDGTNYGYTF.